The 20 T cell receptor beta chains presented below share a single source sample, sequenced in a study of shared clonotypes between healthy human individuals. Data came from immunoSEQ multiplex PCR; TCRdb stores just in-frame clones and leaves some out. The sample lists a few million clones, around nine tenths seen once, with roughly 0.14% in the top ten. The sequenced material came from naive CD4+ T cells sorted from blood. Subset noted: CD45RA+ positively selected. These TCRs come from a young man in good health.

The chain joins TRBV30 to TRBJ2-2; D is undetermined. The V end lost 1 base, the J end lost 1 base, and 7 bases lay between the germline ends. Germline assignment: CDR1 GTSNPN and CDR2 SVGIG (reference sequence). This CDR3 is 14 amino acids long. The CDR3 DNA follows: TGTGCCTGGAGTGATCGCCAGAACACCGGGGAGCTGTTTTTT. As protein: CAWSDRQNTGELFF.

Remarks on this clone: The same CDR3 is also encoded by other DNA sequences in this sample. The chain combines TRBV7-9 with TRBJ2-3; TRBD1 aligns across 10 bases. V trimming: 3 bases; J trimming: 0 bases; junction bases outside the gene matches: 0. This CDR3 has 15 residues. Germline loops: CDR1 SEHNR, CDR2 FQNEAQ (reference sequence). The CDR3 sequence: CASSLGQGSTDTQYF. The CDR3 DNA follows: TGTGCCAGCAGCTTGGGACAGGGGAGCACAGATACGCAGTATTTT.

Regarding this clone: The identical CDR3 is also encoded by other nucleotide sequences in the sample. The chain employs TRBV9 and TRBJ2-1; 8 positions agree with TRBD2. The CDR3 is 15 residues long. The germline V gene has CDR1 SGDLS and CDR2 YYNGEE. V was pared by 4 bases and J by 4 bases, with 7 bases of the junction left unmatched. Here the CDR3 reads CASSPSSGPYNEQFF. CDR3 bases: TGTGCCAGCAGCCCCTCTAGCGGGCCTTACAATGAGCAGTTCTTC.

This sequence joins TRBV27 and TRBJ2-7, with 8 bases that match TRBD1. Germline V gene sequence: CDR1 MNHEY, CDR2 SMNVEV (reference sequence). The CDR3 consists of 14 residues. J was trimmed by 3 bases and V by 4 bases; bases with no gene match: 5. The CDR3 here is CASSSQTGVYEQYF. CDR3 bases: TGTGCCAGCAGTTCTCAGACAGGGGTCTACGAGCAGTACTTC.

The chain has TRBV19 and TRBJ2-2; TRBD1 aligns across 10 bases. The ends lost 3 bases at V and 3 bases at J; junction bases unmatched: 4. There are 16 residues in the CDR3. Germline V gene lookup returns CDR1 LNHDA and CDR2 SQIVND (reference sequence). CDR3 in DNA: TGTGCCAGTAGTATCCCCGACAGGGGGCACACCGGGGAGCTGTTTTTT. This sequence encodes CASSIPDRGHTGELFF.

For the CDR3, the DNA is TGTGCCAGCAGCCAAGGCCTAGCCGAGCCGAGGAGCTCCTACGAGCAGTACTTC. This translates into CASSQGLAEPRSSYEQYF. V gene TRBV14 combines with J gene TRBJ2-7; TRBD2 might be the D (5 bases). Trimming cost V 1 base and J 0 bases, with 19 bases left between them. Germline V gene sequence: CDR1 SGHDN, CDR2 FVKESK. The CDR3 is made up of 18 amino acids.

The V call is TRBV7-9, the J call TRBJ2-2; 9 bases align to TRBD1. Germline loops: CDR1 SEHNR, CDR2 FQNEAQ (reference sequence). The CDR3 is 15 residues long. V shed 5 bases and J 7 bases; nucleotides not matched to a gene: 8. The CDR3 sequence: CASSPRDRVIGELFF. DNA of the CDR3: TGTGCCAGCAGCCCCCGGGACAGGGTGATCGGGGAGCTGTTTTTT. The full variable domain, its missing parts supplied by reference TRBV7-9 and TRBJ2-2, is DTGVSQNPRHKITKRGQNVTFRCDPISEHNRLYWYRQTLGQGPEFLTYFQNEAQLEKSRLLSDRFSAERPKGSFSTLEIQRTEQGDSAMYLCASSPRDRVIGELFFGEGSRLTVL.

The rearrangement joins TRBV6-1 to TRBJ2-3; D not certain. The CDR3 extends over 15 amino acids. The V gene's germline CDR1 is MNHNS and CDR2 SASEGT. Deletions cut 1 base from V and 1 base from J, with 9 bases between. For the CDR3, the DNA is TGTGCCAGCAGTGAAGGGCAGCTACGCACAGATACGCAGTATTTT. It specifies CASSEGQLRTDTQYF.

This rearrangement joins TRBV6-1 to TRBJ2-3, with TRBD1 as a possible D gene (6 bases). Germline assignment: CDR1 MNHNS and CDR2 SASEGT. CDR3 size: 16 residues. V dropped 3 bases and J dropped 0 bases, with 13 bases sitting between them. The CDR3 nucleotides are TGTGCCAGCAGTGATCAGGGGCCCTCTAGCACAGATACGCAGTATTTT. As protein: CASSDQGPSSTDTQYF.

V and J are TRBV30 and TRBJ1-1; D remains ambiguous. CDR1 and CDR2 (germline): GTSNPN, SVGIG (reference sequence). This CDR3 comprises 11 residues. Deletions cut 0 bases from V and 14 bases from J, with 13 bases between. The CDR3 region has the DNA TGTGCCTGGAGTGTCTCATATTGGGCCTTCTTT. Amino acids: CAWSVSYWAFF.

Comment on this clone: This CDR3 is also generated by other DNA sequences in the sample. V usage is TRBV30 and J usage is TRBJ1-5; the D is unclear. V lost 0 bases and J 4 bases, leaving 7 bases between the germline ends. CDR3 length: 13 residues. The germline CDR1 and CDR2 sequences are GTSNPN and SVGIG (reference sequence). The CDR3 protein is CAWSVDGNQPQHF. The CDR3 bases are TGTGCCTGGAGTGTCGACGGGAATCAGCCCCAGCATTTT.

A note on this clone: Additional DNA sequences in this sample encode the identical CDR3. The chain uses TRBV6-5 and TRBJ1-2; no definite D call. This CDR3 has 14 residues. The germline V and J ends were trimmed by 0 bases and 4 bases, with 9 bases remaining between them. Per germline, CDR1 MNHEY and CDR2 SVGAGI. The CDR3 DNA follows: TGTGCCAGCAGTTACTCAAGGGCAGGCTATGGCTACACCTTC. This encodes CASSYSRAGYGYTF.

V and J are TRBV10-3 and TRBJ1-6, with D possibly being TRBD1 (6 bases). Trimming pared 3 bases from V and 9 bases from J, leaving 15 bases between. Germline-derived CDR1 and CDR2 are ENHRY and SYGVKD. The CDR3 has 15 residues. The CDR3 here is CAISDRRDNSSPLHF. CDR3 coding DNA: TGTGCCATCAGTGACCGCCGGGACAATAGTTCACCCCTCCACTTT.

Comment on this clone: Different DNA sequences within this sample yield the same CDR3. This sequence joins TRBV5-1 and TRBJ1-1; TRBD1 is a possible D gene (5 bases). Germline V lookup: CDR1 SGHRS, CDR2 YFSETQ. V shed 7 bases and J shed 1 base, with 14 bases lying between them. The CDR3 length is 14 residues. This CDR3 reads CASGLGGGNTEAFF. The CDR3 DNA reads TGCGCCAGCGGTTTGGGTGGGGGGAACACTGAAGCTTTCTTT. Drawing the rest from reference TRBV5-1 and TRBJ1-1, the complete variable domain is KAGVTQTPRYLIKTRGQQVTLSCSPISGHRSVSWYQQTPGQGLQFLFEYFSETQRNKGNFPGRFSGRQFSNSRSEMNVSTLELGDSALYLCASGLGGGNTEAFFGQGTRLTVV.

The chain recombines TRBV21-1 with TRBJ2-2; the table calls TRBD1, which could not be checked here. TRBV21-1 is shown as a pseudogene. This CDR3 spans 16 amino acids. The CDR3 sequence: CASSKATGKDTGELFF. The CDR3, as DNA: TGTGCCAGCAGCAAAGCGACAGGGAAGGACACCGGGGAGCTGTTTTTT.

Notes on this clone: The same CDR3 also results from other DNA sequences found in this sample. V is TRBV30 and J is TRBJ2-3; a possible D gene is TRBD1 (5 bases). V shed 4 bases and J shed 2 bases, with 13 bases lying between them. This CDR3 comprises 14 residues. CDR1 and CDR2 (germline): GTSNPN, SVGIG (reference sequence). CDR3 protein: CAWNLGQFTDTQYF. The CDR3 nucleotides are TGTGCCTGGAACCTGGGGCAATTCACAGATACGCAGTATTTT.

A remark on this clone: This specimen includes other DNA sequences encoding the same CDR3. The rearrangement links TRBV6-5 to TRBJ2-3; possible D gene TRBD1, 7 bases. V dropped 5 bases and J dropped 3 bases, with 9 bases sitting between them. Germline values: CDR1 MNHEY, CDR2 SVGAGI. The CDR3 sequence is 13 residues long. The CDR3 spells CASSPGGTDTQYF. CDR3 coding DNA: TGTGCCAGCAGTCCAGGGGGGACAGATACGCAGTATTTT.

The V call is TRBV7-9, the J call TRBJ1-1, with TRBD1 as a possible D gene (5 bases). The germline CDR1 and CDR2 sequences are SEHNR and FQNEAQ (reference sequence). Trimming cost V 6 bases and J 7 bases, with 12 bases left between them. CDR3 length: 12 amino acids. DNA for the CDR3: TGTGCCAGCAGTCACGGGGGGGATGAAGCTTTCTTT. This sequence encodes CASSHGGDEAFF.

V gene TRBV2 combines with J gene TRBJ1-5; TRBD1 might be the D (6 bases). Trimming took 2 bases from V and 1 from J, leaving 12 bases between them. CDR1 is SNHLY and CDR2 is FYNNEI in the germline V gene. The CDR3 is 16 amino acids. In DNA form, the CDR3 reads TGTGCCAGCAGTGAACAGAGTGGACAGAGCAATCAGCCCCAGCATTTT. Amino acid sequence: CASSEQSGQSNQPQHF. The whole variable domain, remainder taken from reference TRBV2 and TRBJ1-5, is EPEVTQTPSHQVTQMGQEVILRCVPISNHLYFYWYRQILGQKVEFLVSFYNNEISEKSEIFDDQFSVERPDGSNFTLKIRSTKLEDSAMYFCASSEQSGQSNQPQHFGDGTRLSIL.

V usage is TRBV7-2 and J usage is TRBJ2-2, with unresolved D. The CDR3 is made up of 11 amino acids. Between the trimmed V and J ends, which lost 4 bases and 9 bases, there was a span of 6 bases. Germline V lookup: CDR1 SGHTA, CDR2 FQGNSA. CDR3 DNA: TGTGCCAGCAGCTCGCAGCGGGAGCTGTTTTTT. It codes for CASSSQRELFF.